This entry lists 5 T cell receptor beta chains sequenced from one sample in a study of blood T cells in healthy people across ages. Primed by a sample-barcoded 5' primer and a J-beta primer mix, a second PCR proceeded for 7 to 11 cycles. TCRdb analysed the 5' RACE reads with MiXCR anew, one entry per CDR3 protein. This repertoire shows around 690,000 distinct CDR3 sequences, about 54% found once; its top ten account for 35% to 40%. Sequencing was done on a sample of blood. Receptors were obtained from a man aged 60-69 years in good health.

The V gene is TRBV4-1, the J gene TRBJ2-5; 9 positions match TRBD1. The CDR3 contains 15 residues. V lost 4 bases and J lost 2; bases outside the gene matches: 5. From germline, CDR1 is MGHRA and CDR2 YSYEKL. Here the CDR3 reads CASSLGTGRQETQYF. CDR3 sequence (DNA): TGCGCCAGCAGCCTAGGGACAGGGAGACAAGAGACCCAGTACTTC.

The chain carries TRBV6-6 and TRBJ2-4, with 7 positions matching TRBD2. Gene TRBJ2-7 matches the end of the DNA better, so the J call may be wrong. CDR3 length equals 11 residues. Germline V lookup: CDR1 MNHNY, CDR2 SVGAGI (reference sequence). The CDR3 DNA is TGTGCCGGGGGGGAAGGGTACGAGCAGTACTTC. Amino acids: CAGGEGYEQYF.

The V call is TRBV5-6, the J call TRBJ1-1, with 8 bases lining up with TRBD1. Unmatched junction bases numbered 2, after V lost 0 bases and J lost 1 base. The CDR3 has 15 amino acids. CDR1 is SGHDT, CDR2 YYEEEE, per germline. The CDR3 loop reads CASSLGTGRNTEAFF. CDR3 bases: TGTGCCAGCAGCTTGGGGACAGGGAGGAACACTGAAGCTTTCTTT. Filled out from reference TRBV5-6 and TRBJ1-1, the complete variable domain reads DAGVTQSPTHLIKTRGQQVTLRCSPKSGHDTVSWYQQALGQGPQFIFQYYEEEERQRGNFPDRFSGHQFPNYSSELNVNALLLGDSALYLCASSLGTGRNTEAFFGQGTRLTVV.

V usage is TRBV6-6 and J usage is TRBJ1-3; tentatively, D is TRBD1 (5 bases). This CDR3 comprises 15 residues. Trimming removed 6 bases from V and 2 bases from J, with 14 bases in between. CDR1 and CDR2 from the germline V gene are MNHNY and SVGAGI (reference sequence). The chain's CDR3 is CASSPGTKAGNTIYF. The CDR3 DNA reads TGTGCCAGCAGCCCCGGGACGAAGGCTGGAAACACCATATATTTT.

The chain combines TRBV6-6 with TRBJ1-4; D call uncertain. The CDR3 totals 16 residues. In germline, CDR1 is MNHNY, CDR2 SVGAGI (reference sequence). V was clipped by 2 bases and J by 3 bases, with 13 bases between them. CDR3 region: CASSYLGGSANEKLFF. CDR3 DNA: TGTGCCAGCAGTTACCTTGGTGGGTCGGCTAATGAAAAACTGTTTTTT.